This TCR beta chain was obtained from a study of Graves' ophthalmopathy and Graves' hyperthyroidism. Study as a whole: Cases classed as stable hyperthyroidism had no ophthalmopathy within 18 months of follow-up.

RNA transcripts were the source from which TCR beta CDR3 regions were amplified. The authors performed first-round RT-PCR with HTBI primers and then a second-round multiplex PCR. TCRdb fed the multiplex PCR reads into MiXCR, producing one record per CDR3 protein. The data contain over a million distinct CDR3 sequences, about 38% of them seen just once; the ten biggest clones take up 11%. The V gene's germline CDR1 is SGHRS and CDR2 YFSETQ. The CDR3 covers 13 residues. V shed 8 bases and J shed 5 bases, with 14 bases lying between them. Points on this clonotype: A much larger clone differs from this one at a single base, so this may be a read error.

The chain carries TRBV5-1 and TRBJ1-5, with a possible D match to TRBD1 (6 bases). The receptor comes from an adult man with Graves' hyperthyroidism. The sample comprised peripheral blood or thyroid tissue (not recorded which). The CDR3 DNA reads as TGCGCCAGTAGGGGGGGGGAAGATCAGCCCCAGCATTTT. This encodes CASRGGEDQPQHF. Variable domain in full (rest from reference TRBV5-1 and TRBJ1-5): KAGVTQTPRYLIKTRGQQVTLSCSPISGHRSVSWYQQTPGQGLQFLFEYFSETQRNKGNFPGRFSGRQFSNSRSEMNVSTLELGDSALYLCASRGGEDQPQHFGDGTRLSIL.